This T cell receptor (beta chain) was observed in a study of T-cell memory formation after mild COVID-19. The study's findings and limits: A balance of CD4 and CD8 characterized clones contracting day 15 to 85, whereas later expanders leaned CD4+. Some clones that responded were present in memory (sampled pre-infection), which suggests cross-reactive memory joined.

The length of the CDR3 is 15 residues. Germline V lookup: CDR1 MNHEY, CDR2 SVGAGI. The J segment lost 5 bases and the V segment lost 5 bases, leaving 10 bases of the junction unmatched. In TCRdb, the 5' RACE reads were re-called with MiXCR into one record per CDR3 protein. Altogether approximately 150,000 distinct CDR3 sequences are present, about 5.7% being singletons, with the ten largest covering around 2%. This clonotype showed up many times. Its target is not known. The rearrangement links TRBV6-5 to TRBJ2-5; 8 positions agree with TRBD2. The sample consisted of PBMCs or a T cell subset sorted from them (not recorded which). This TCR derives from an adult woman who had mild COVID-19 (a few samples of this study predate the infection). Cell type and time point are not known. CDR3 protein: CASSQGLASGETQYF. The CDR3 DNA reads as TGTGCCAGCAGTCAAGGACTAGCTAGTGGGGAGACCCAGTACTTC.